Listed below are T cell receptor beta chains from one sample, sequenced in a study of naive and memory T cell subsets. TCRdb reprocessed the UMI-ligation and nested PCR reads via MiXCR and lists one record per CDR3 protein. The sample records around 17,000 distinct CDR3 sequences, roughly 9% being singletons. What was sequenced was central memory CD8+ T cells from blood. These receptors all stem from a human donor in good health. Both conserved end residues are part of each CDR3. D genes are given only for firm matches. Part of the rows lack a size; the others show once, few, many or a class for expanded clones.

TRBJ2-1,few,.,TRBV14,CASSQGLASKGVYEQFF,TGTGCCAGCAGCCAAGGACTAGCCTCAAAGGGGGTATATGAGCAGTTCTTC
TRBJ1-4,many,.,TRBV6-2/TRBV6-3,CASSLDLEDEKLFF,TGTGCCAGCAGCCTGGACCTGGAGGATGAAAAACTGTTTTTT
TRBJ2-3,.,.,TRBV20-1,CSACIDLSTDTQYF,TGCAGTGCTTGCATCGACTTGTCCACAGATACGCAGTATTTT
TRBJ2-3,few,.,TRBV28,CASSLHPGIRTDTQYF,TGTGCCAGCAGTCTACACCCAGGGATTCGCACAGATACGCAGTATTTT
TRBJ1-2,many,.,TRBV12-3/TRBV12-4,CASSLGRQVALYGYTF,TGTGCCAGCAGTTTGGGGAGACAGGTCGCCCTCTATGGCTACACCTTC
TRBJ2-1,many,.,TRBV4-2,CASSQEVQWRGQFF,TGTGCCAGCAGCCAAGAGGTACAGTGGAGGGGGCAGTTCTTC
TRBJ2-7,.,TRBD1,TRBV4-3,CASSQEDRGGSYEQYF,TGCGCCAGCAGCCAAGAGGACAGGGGGGGGTCCTACGAGCAGTACTTC
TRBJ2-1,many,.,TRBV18,CASSQGNNEQFF,TGTGCCAGCTCACAGGGAAACAATGAGCAGTTCTTC
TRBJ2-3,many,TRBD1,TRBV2,CASSGTGTDTQYF,TGTGCCAGCAGTGGGACAGGTACAGATACGCAGTATTTT
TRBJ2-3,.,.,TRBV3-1,CASRTGKGDTDTQYF,TGTGCCAGCAGAACCGGGAAAGGTGACACAGATACGCAGTATTTT
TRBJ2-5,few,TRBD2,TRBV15,CATSRDREGQETQYF,TGTGCCACCAGCAGAGACCGGGAGGGGCAAGAGACCCAGTACTTC
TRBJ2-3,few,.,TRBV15,CATSRDPPMSASTDTQYF,TGTGCCACCAGCAGAGATCCTCCTATGAGCGCCAGCACAGATACGCAGTATTTT
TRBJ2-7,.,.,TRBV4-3,CASSQAPGVTYEQYF,TGCGCCAGCAGCCAAGCGCCGGGAGTCACCTACGAGCAGTACTTC
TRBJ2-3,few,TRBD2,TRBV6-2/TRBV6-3,CASSYWSSGRSGTDTQYF,TGTGCCAGCAGTTATTGGAGTAGCGGGAGGTCTGGCACAGATACGCAGTATTTT
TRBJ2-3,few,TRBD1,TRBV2,CASHDRGEDTDTQYF,TGTGCCAGTCATGACAGGGGCGAAGACACAGATACGCAGTATTTT
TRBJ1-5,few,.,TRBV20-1,CSARDLRGNQPQHF,TGCAGTGCTAGAGATCTTCGGGGGAATCAGCCCCAGCATTTT
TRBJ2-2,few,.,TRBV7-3,CASSPGWGGELFF,TGTGCCAGCAGTCCGGGGTGGGGCGGGGAGCTGTTTTTT
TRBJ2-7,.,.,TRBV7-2,CATSRMGHEQYF,TGTGCGACGAGTAGGATGGGCCACGAGCAGTACTTC
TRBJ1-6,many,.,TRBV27,CASSDNWAQLASSPLHF,TGTGCCAGCAGCGACAATTGGGCTCAGCTGGCATCTTCACCCCTCCACTTT
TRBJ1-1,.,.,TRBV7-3,CASSSGRGEAFF,TGTGCCAGCAGCTCCGGTCGGGGGGAAGCTTTCTTT
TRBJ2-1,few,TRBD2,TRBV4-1,CASSQEGTSGYNEQFF,TGCGCCAGCAGCCAAGAGGGGACTAGCGGATACAATGAGCAGTTCTTC
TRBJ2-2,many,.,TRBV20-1,CSATDREGGDFGELFF,TGCAGTGCCACGGACAGGGAGGGAGGGGATTTCGGGGAGCTGTTTTTT
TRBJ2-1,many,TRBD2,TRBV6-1,CASSRLAGEHNEQFF,TGTGCCAGCAGCAGACTAGCGGGGGAACACAATGAGCAGTTCTTC
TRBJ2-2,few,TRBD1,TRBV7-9,CASSLSDRGVFF,TGTGCCAGCAGCTTATCGGACAGGGGGGTGTTTTTT
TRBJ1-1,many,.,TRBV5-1,CASSLEENTEAFF,TGCGCCAGCAGCTTGGAAGAGAACACTGAAGCTTTCTTT
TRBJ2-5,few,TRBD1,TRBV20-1,CSASRFGTGTEETQYF,TGCAGTGCTAGCCGTTTTGGGACAGGGACCGAAGAGACCCAGTACTTC
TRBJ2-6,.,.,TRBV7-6,CASSPRGEGDVGGANVLTF,TGTGCCAGCAGCCCCCGGGGGGAGGGGGACGTCGGGGGGGCCAACGTCCTGACTTTC
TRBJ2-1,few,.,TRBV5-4,CASSLREGNEQFF,TGTGCCAGCAGCTTGCGAGAGGGGAATGAGCAGTTCTTC
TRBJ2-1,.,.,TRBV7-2,CASSLAQGSTSPYNEQFF,TGTGCCAGCAGCTTAGCGCAGGGTTCAACCTCTCCCTACAATGAGCAGTTCTTC
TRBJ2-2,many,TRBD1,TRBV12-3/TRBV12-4,CASSLGDRVTGELFF,TGTGCCAGCAGTTTGGGGGACAGGGTGACCGGGGAGCTGTTTTTT
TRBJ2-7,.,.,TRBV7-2,CASSLGPRLMSF,TGTGCCAGCAGCTTAGGACCACGGCTTATGAGCTTC
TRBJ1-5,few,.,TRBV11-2,CASSCADQPQHF,TGTGCCAGCAGCTGTGCCGATCAGCCCCAGCATTTT
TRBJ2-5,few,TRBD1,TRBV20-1,CSARIGQGTETQYF,TGCAGTGCTAGAATAGGACAGGGAACAGAGACCCAGTACTTC
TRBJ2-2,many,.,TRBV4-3,CASSQVFGTANTGELFF,TGCGCCAGCAGCCAAGTTTTCGGGACGGCAAACACCGGGGAGCTGTTTTTT
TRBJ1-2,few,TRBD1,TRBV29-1,CSVEDGTGNGYTF,TGCAGCGTTGAAGATGGGACAGGGAATGGCTACACCTTC
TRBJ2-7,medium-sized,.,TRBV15,CATSSEGTGLYEQYF,TGTGCCACCAGCAGTGAAGGGACCGGTCTCTACGAGCAGTACTTC
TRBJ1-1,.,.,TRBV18,CASSPLQGSIPEAFF,TGTGCCAGCTCACCACTTCAGGGAAGTATCCCTGAAGCTTTCTTT
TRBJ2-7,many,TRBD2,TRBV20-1,CSASGGSLYEQYF,TGCAGTGCTTCCGGCGGGAGTCTTTACGAGCAGTACTTC
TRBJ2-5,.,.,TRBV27,CASSSLGTQYF,TGTGCCAGCAGCAGCTTAGGGACCCAGTACTTC
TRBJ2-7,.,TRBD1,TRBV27,CASGTGRFYEQYF,TGTGCCAGCGGGACAGGGCGGTTCTACGAGCAGTACTTC
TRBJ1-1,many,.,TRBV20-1,CSARQTDTEAFF,TGCAGTGCCCGACAGACGGACACTGAAGCTTTCTTT
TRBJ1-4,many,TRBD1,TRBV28,CASSPHSTGAEKLFF,TGTGCCAGCAGTCCCCATTCGACAGGGGCCGAAAAACTGTTTTTT
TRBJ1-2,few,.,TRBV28,CASSLWGVGSNGYTF,TGTGCCAGCAGTTTATGGGGGGTAGGATCAAATGGCTACACCTTC
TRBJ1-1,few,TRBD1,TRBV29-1,CSVGTGETEAFF,TGCAGCGTGGGTACAGGGGAAACTGAAGCTTTCTTT
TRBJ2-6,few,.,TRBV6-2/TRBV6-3,CASSSTGSGANVLTF,TGTGCCAGCAGTTCAACGGGCTCTGGGGCCAACGTCCTGACTTTC
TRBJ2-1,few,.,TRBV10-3,CAISETNNEQFF,TGTGCCATCAGTGAGACAAACAATGAGCAGTTCTTC
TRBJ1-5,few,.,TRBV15,CATSNGAGPNQPQHF,TGTGCCACCAGCAACGGCGCCGGACCCAATCAGCCCCAGCATTTT
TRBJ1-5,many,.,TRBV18,CASSPLGPTFYSNQPQHF,TGTGCCAGCTCACCACTTGGACCGACGTTCTATAGCAATCAGCCCCAGCATTTT
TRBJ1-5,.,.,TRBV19,CASSMATGGNQPQHF,TGTGCCAGTAGTATGGCGACAGGCGGCAATCAGCCCCAGCATTTT